This T cell receptor (beta chain) was retrieved from a study of T cells of healthy individuals. This clonotype has at least ten counts. TCRdb passed the 5' RACE reads through MiXCR, listing each CDR3 protein once. The repertoire holds more than 60,000 distinct CDR3 sequences, with under 20% as singletons. The CDR3 runs 13 residues. The germline gives CDR1 DFQATT, CDR2 SNEGSKA (reference sequence). V was trimmed by 4 bases and J by 5 bases, leaving 14 bases between them. The V and J genes are TRBV20-1 and TRBJ1-1, with D maybe TRBD1 (5 bases). The TCR comes from a human donor in good health. In DNA, the CDR3 is TGCAGTGCTAACCCCTTCCGGGGGACTGAAGCTTTCTTT. It codes for CSANPFRGTEAFF.